One and the same sample provided the 30 T cell receptor beta chains below, sequenced in a study of blood T cell repertoires in COVID-19. Measured with immunoSEQ multiplex PCR; TCRdb has only the in-frame clones, and not every one. The table has about 210,000 clones, 70% to 90% seen once; the top ten hold 4.5% to 5%. Sequenced sample: peripheral blood. The receptors originated from a woman of 80 years or more with acute or convalescent COVID-19.

This chain connects TRBV12-3 or TRBV12-4 to TRBJ1-1; maybe TRBD1 (5 bases). The CDR3 has 12 residues. Trimming cost V 1 base and J 6 bases, with 6 bases left between them. CDR3 residues: CASSLGGSEAFF. The CDR3 DNA sequence: TGTGCCAGCAGTTTAGGGGGCTCTGAAGCTTTCTTT.

The CDR3 protein is CASSQEGREGTEAFF. CDR3 DNA: TGTGCCAGCAGCCAAGAGGGCAGGGAGGGCACTGAAGCTTTCTTT. The rearrangement joins TRBV4-2 to TRBJ1-1; a possible D gene is TRBD1 (5 bases). The CDR3 is 15 amino acids. The germline CDR1 and CDR2 sequences are LGHNA and YNFKEQ. Trimming took off 0 bases at V and 4 bases at J, with 12 bases between the two ends.

J is TRBJ2-7 and V is TRBV28, with 8 bases that match TRBD1. The germline V gene has CDR1 MDHEN and CDR2 SYDVKM. Losses at the gene ends were 4 bases for V and 3 bases for J; bases not matched to a gene: 8. The length of the CDR3 is 15 residues. DNA of the CDR3: TGTGCCAGCAGTTCCCTAGACAGGGGAGTCTACGAGCAGTACTTC. Protein sequence: CASSSLDRGVYEQYF.

The chain links TRBV5-6 to TRBJ2-2; D not resolved. The V and J ends lost 1 base and 7 bases respectively, with 14 bases between them. This CDR3 spans 15 amino acids. Looked up from germline, CDR1 is SGHDT and CDR2 is YYEEEE. This CDR3 is CASSLLRPGGGELFF. The CDR3 DNA follows: TGTGCCAGCAGCTTGTTGCGGCCCGGTGGCGGGGAGCTGTTTTTT.

This chain uses TRBV2 with TRBJ2-1; 10 bases are shared with TRBD2. This CDR3 region has 15 residues. Germline V gene data show CDR1 as SNHLY and CDR2 as FYNNEI. After removal of 5 bases from V and 7 bases from J, the junction contained 8 bases not matched to a gene. The DNA of the CDR3 is TGTGCCAGCAGTCAGCGGGAGGGTATGACTAATGAGCAGTTCTTC. Its translation is CASSQREGMTNEQFF.

This CDR3 reads CASSLVGPNYGYTF. The CDR3 nucleotides are TGTGCCAGCAGCTTAGTTGGGCCCAACTATGGCTACACCTTC. The rearrangement links TRBV7-8 to TRBJ1-2; no firm D call. V was cut by 1 base and J by 2 bases, with 8 bases left in between. Germline lookup yields CDR1 SGHVS and CDR2 FQNEAQ. The CDR3 loop spans 14 amino acids.

The V and J genes are TRBV19 and TRBJ2-1; a weak D match, TRBD2 (6 bases). Trimming removed 2 bases at V and 2 bases at J, with 10 bases between. The germline V gene has CDR1 LNHDA and CDR2 SQIVND (reference sequence). The CDR3 has 15 amino acids. The CDR3 DNA sequence: TGTGCCAGTAGTATACAAGCGGGCGCCTACAATGAGCAGTTCTTC. As protein: CASSIQAGAYNEQFF.

Worth noting for this clone: Other DNA sequences of this sample code for an identical CDR3. The gene calls are TRBV7-2 and TRBJ2-3, with 13 bases fitting TRBD2. The CDR3 is 15 amino acids. J was trimmed by 4 bases and V by 5 bases; bases with no gene match: 3. The V gene's germline CDR1 is SGHTA and CDR2 FQGNSA. In nucleotides, the CDR3 is TGTGCCAGCAGCCCAGGACTAGCGGGAGCAGATACGCAGTATTTT. This codes for CASSPGLAGADTQYF.

J is TRBJ1-1 and V is TRBV7-2; a weak D match, TRBD1 (5 bases). V lost 4 bases to trimming and J lost 0 bases, with 9 bases between them. The CDR3 runs 14 residues. Germline V CDR1 and CDR2: SGHTA, FQGNSA. The CDR3 region has the DNA TGTGCCAGCAGCTCGGGGACTGTGAACACTGAAGCTTTCTTT. It codes for CASSSGTVNTEAFF.

This chain links TRBV29-1 with TRBJ2-7; maybe TRBD1 (5 bases). The V end was cut by 4 bases, the J end by 4 bases, with 11 bases between. Germline lookup yields CDR1 SQVTM and CDR2 ANQGSEA. The CDR3 contains 12 residues. The CDR3 loop is CSVGDRPYEQYF. CDR3 DNA sequence: TGCAGCGTTGGCGACAGACCGTACGAGCAGTACTTC.

Only a few counts were recorded for this clone. This rearrangement joins TRBV3-1 (or the pseudogene TRBV3-2) to TRBJ1-3; D might be TRBD1 (5 bases). V was pared by 3 bases and J by 0 bases, with 9 bases between. The germline gives CDR1 LGHDT, CDR2 YNNKEL (reference sequence). The CDR3 consists of 15 residues. The CDR3 region has the DNA TGTGCCAGCAGCCAGACAGCTCTCTCTGGAAACACCATATATTTT. It specifies CASSQTALSGNTIYF.

The chain couples TRBV5-8 to TRBJ2-7, with D possibly matching TRBD1 (6 bases). V dropped 4 bases and J dropped 0 bases, with 8 bases sitting between them. Germline V gene data show CDR1 as SGHTS and CDR2 as YDEGEE. CDR3 length: 13 amino acids. The CDR3 spells CASSRGFSYEQYF. The CDR3 nucleotides read TGTGCCAGCAGCAGGGGGTTCTCCTACGAGCAGTACTTC.

The chain recombines TRBV9 with TRBJ1-1, with TRBD1 matching 12 bases. V was clipped by 2 bases and J by 8 bases; unmatched bases: 10. CDR3 length: 16 amino acids. CDR1 and CDR2 from the germline V gene are SGDLS and YYNGEE. The chain's CDR3 is CASSVSGTGGEGEAFF. In DNA form, the CDR3 reads TGTGCCAGCAGCGTCTCCGGGACAGGGGGCGAGGGGGAAGCTTTCTTT.

This clone has at least ten counts. The CDR3 bases are TGTGCCAGCAGTTACGCGACTAGGGCGGGGTCCCAGTACTTC. It encodes CASSYATRAGSQYF. The chain has TRBV6-2 or TRBV6-3 and TRBJ2-5; D perhaps matches TRBD2 (6 bases). V was pared by 2 bases and J by 9 bases, with 16 bases between. The CDR3 has 14 amino acids. CDR1 and CDR2 (germline): MNHEY, SVGEGT.

This chain joins TRBV6-5 and TRBJ1-2, with 8 nucleotides matching TRBD1. The V segment lost 6 bases and the J segment 0 bases; nucleotides outside the gene matches: 6. The CDR3 length is 15 residues. Germline loops: CDR1 MNHEY, CDR2 SVGAGI. This chain's CDR3 is CASRPGTGPNYGYTF. CDR3 in DNA: TGTGCCAGCAGACCTGGGACAGGCCCTAACTATGGCTACACCTTC.

This clone was recorded only once. This chain links TRBV7-2 with TRBJ2-1; possible D gene TRBD2, 6 bases. V was pared by 3 bases and J by 5 bases, with 11 bases between. The germline CDR1 and CDR2 sequences are SGHTA and FQGNSA. This CDR3 is built from 14 residues. Here the CDR3 DNA reads TGTGCCAGCAGCTTCCGGGAGCCCCACAATGAGCAGTTCTTC. Residues: CASSFREPHNEQFF.

The chain is built from TRBV2 and TRBJ1-1; TRBD1 agrees at 7 bases. The CDR3 contains 16 residues. Trimming took 2 bases from V and 4 from J; bases not matched to a gene: 10. Germline values: CDR1 SNHLY, CDR2 FYNNEI. CDR3 DNA: TGTGCCAGCAGTGAACTTGGGGACAGCCGATCCACTGAAGCTTTCTTT. This gives the protein CASSELGDSRSTEAFF.

The gene calls are TRBV2 and TRBJ2-5, with D unresolved. The CDR3 is 14 residues long. Trimming took 1 base from V and 2 from J, leaving 8 bases between them. Germline V lookup: CDR1 SNHLY, CDR2 FYNNEI. The CDR3 sequence: CASSEVSGQETQYF. CDR3 in DNA: TGTGCCAGCAGTGAAGTATCCGGGCAAGAGACCCAGTACTTC.

The V call is TRBV30, the J call TRBJ2-3; D perhaps matches TRBD1 (6 bases). V lost 4 bases to trimming and J lost 1 base, with 12 bases between them. Germline V gives CDR1 GTSNPN, CDR2 SVGIG (reference sequence). This CDR3 has 14 residues. In DNA, the CDR3 is TGTGCCTGGACCCAGCCAGGGGGCACAGATACGCAGTATTTT. Protein sequence: CAWTQPGGTDTQYF.

V is TRBV9 and J is TRBJ1-1, with D unclear. V dropped 1 base and J dropped 1 base, with 5 bases sitting between them. There are 13 residues in the CDR3. Germline lookup yields CDR1 SGDLS and CDR2 YYNGEE. DNA of the CDR3: TGTGCCAGCAGCGTAACTTCGAACACTGAAGCTTTCTTT. Residues: CASSVTSNTEAFF. Filled out from reference TRBV9 and TRBJ1-1, the complete variable domain reads DSGVTQTPKHLITATGQRVTLRCSPRSGDLSVYWYQQSLDQGLQFLIQYYNGEERAKGNILERFSAQQFPDLHSELNLSSLELGDSALYFCASSVTSNTEAFFGQGTRLTVV.

This clone was counted a single time. V usage is TRBV28 and J usage is TRBJ2-1; the match to TRBD2 covers 10 bases. The V and J ends lost 2 bases and 7 bases, in that order; junction bases with no gene match: 8. Germline V CDR1 and CDR2: MDHEN, SYDVKM. The CDR3 consists of 16 residues. The DNA of the CDR3 is TGTGCCAGCAGTTTAGCTAGCGGGAGAATGGGTAATGAGCAGTTCTTC. This gives the protein CASSLASGRMGNEQFF.

This chain uses TRBV12-2 with TRBJ1-3; TRBD1, the D gene given by the table, was not confirmed from the DNA. TRBV12-2 is a pseudogene locus. The CDR3 length is 16 residues. Here the CDR3 reads CASRLNHDRDGNTIYF. CDR3 DNA: TGTGCAAGTCGCTTAAACCACGACAGGGATGGAAACACCATATATTTT.

The chain uses TRBV18 and TRBJ2-7, with 9 bases fitting TRBD1. Germline V lookup: CDR1 KGHSH, CDR2 LQKENI. V shed 0 bases and J 3 bases; nucleotides not matched to a gene: 3. The CDR3 consists of 15 residues. DNA for the CDR3: TGTGCCAGCTCACCACCCGGGACAGGGTTCTACGAGCAGTACTTC. It specifies CASSPPGTGFYEQYF.

The rearrangement joins TRBV2 to TRBJ2-1; 9 bases align to TRBD2. After removal of 7 bases from V and 3 bases from J, the junction contained 10 bases not matched to a gene. Germline CDR1 is SNHLY and CDR2 is FYNNEI. CDR3 length: 16 residues. The CDR3, as DNA: TGTGCCAGCACCCGGGAGGCTAGCGGGAACTACAATGAGCAGTTCTTC. It translates to CASTREASGNYNEQFF. Full variable domain (outside the CDR3, taken from reference TRBV2 and TRBJ2-1): EPEVTQTPSHQVTQMGQEVILRCVPISNHLYFYWYRQILGQKVEFLVSFYNNEISEKSEIFDDQFSVERPDGSNFTLKIRSTKLEDSAMYFCASTREASGNYNEQFFGPGTRLTVL.

This clone showed up just once. The chain couples TRBV27 to TRBJ1-1; D gene unclear. The CDR3 has 15 residues. With 6 bases removed from V and 0 bases from J, the gap between germline ends came to 14 bases. Germline values: CDR1 MNHEY, CDR2 SMNVEV (reference sequence). CDR3 protein: CASRLGLNLNTEAFF. The CDR3 nucleotides read TGTGCCAGCAGACTCGGACTCAACCTGAACACTGAAGCTTTCTTT.

The chain carries TRBV30 and TRBJ2-1, with a tentative D call TRBD2 (6 bases). The CDR3 is 16 amino acids. V lost 0 bases and J 3 bases, leaving 15 bases between the germline ends. Per germline, CDR1 GTSNPN and CDR2 SVGIG (reference sequence). Here the CDR3 reads CAWSVKGAGDYNEQFF. For the CDR3, the DNA is TGTGCCTGGAGTGTAAAGGGAGCGGGCGACTACAATGAGCAGTTCTTC. The full variable domain, its missing parts supplied by reference TRBV30 and TRBJ2-1, is SQTIHQWPATLVQPVGSPLSLECTVEGTSNPNLYWYRQAAGRGLQLLFYSVGIGQISSEVPQNLSASRPQDRQFILSSKKLLLSDSGFYLCAWSVKGAGDYNEQFFGPGTRLTVL.

By its share, this clone is medium-sized (0.01 to 0.1%). The chain couples TRBV6-2 or TRBV6-3 to TRBJ2-7; 9 bases are shared with TRBD2. This CDR3 is built from 14 residues. The ends lost 2 bases at V and 5 bases at J; junction bases unmatched: 4. Germline-derived CDR1 and CDR2 are MNHEY and SVGEGT. As DNA, the CDR3 is TGTGCCAGCAGTTACCTGGGGACTAGCAACGAGCAGTACTTC. Translated: CASSYLGTSNEQYF.

The chain is built from TRBV28 and TRBJ1-5, with D perhaps TRBD1 (5 bases). The CDR3 consists of 14 residues. Germline CDR1 reads MDHEN; CDR2 reads SYDVKM. V lost 3 bases and J lost 6, with 12 bases in between. The DNA for the CDR3 is TGTGCCAGCAGTTTGGGGGGTAGTGCTCAGCCCCAGCATTTT. Protein sequence: CASSLGGSAQPQHF.

The rearrangement joins TRBV7-2 to TRBJ2-7, with 8 bases identical to TRBD2. The CDR3 contains 15 residues. The trim removed 3 bases at V and 3 bases at J, leaving 7 bases unmatched. Germline-derived CDR1 and CDR2 are SGHTA and FQGNSA. Written as DNA, the CDR3 is TGTGCCAGCAGCTTGTCGGGAGGGGTAGACTACGAGCAGTACTTC. The encoded protein is CASSLSGGVDYEQYF.

This chain links TRBV7-2 with TRBJ2-3; D perhaps matches TRBD1 (8 bases). CDR1 SGHTA and CDR2 FQGNSA come from the germline V gene. This CDR3 region has 15 residues. V lost 2 bases and J 4 bases, leaving 13 bases between the germline ends. Here the CDR3 reads CASSLNRGGPDTQYF. The CDR3, as DNA: TGTGCCAGCAGCTTAAACAGGGGGGGGCCAGATACGCAGTATTTT.